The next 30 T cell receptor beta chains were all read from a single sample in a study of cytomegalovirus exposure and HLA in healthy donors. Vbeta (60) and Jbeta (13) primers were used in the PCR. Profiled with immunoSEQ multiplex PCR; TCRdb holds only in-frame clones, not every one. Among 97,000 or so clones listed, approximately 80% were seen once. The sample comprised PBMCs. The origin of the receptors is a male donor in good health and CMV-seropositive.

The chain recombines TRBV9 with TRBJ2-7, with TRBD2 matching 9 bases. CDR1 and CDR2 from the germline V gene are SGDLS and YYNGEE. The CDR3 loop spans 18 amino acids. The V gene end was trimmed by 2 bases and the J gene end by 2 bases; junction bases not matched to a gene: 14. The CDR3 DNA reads TGTGCCAGCAGCGTTGCGGGAGGGCCAGCCCACGCGGCCTACGAGCAGTACTTC. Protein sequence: CASSVAGGPAHAAYEQYF. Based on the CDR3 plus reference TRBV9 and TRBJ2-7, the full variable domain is DSGVTQTPKHLITATGQRVTLRCSPRSGDLSVYWYQQSLDQGLQFLIQYYNGEERAKGNILERFSAQQFPDLHSELNLSSLELGDSALYFCASSVAGGPAHAAYEQYFGPGTRLTVT.

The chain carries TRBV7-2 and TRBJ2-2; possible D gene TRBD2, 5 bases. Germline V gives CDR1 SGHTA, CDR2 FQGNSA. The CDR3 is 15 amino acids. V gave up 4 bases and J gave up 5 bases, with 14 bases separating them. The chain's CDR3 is CASSSTSSGTGELFF. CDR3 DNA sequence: TGTGCCAGCAGCTCTACTAGTTCGGGTACCGGGGAGCTGTTTTTT.

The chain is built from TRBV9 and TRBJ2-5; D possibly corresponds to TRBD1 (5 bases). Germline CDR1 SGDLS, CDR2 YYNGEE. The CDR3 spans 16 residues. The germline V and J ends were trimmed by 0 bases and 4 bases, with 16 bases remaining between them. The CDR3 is CASSVDIGAQGETQYF. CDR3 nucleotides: TGTGCCAGCAGCGTAGATATAGGGGCGCAGGGAGAGACCCAGTACTTC.

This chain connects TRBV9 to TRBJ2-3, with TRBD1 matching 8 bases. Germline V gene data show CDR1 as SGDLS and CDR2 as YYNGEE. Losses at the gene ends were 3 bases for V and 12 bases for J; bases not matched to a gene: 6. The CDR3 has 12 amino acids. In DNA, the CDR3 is TGTGCCAGCAGCGCAGGACAGGGTCATCAGTATTTT. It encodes CASSAGQGHQYF.

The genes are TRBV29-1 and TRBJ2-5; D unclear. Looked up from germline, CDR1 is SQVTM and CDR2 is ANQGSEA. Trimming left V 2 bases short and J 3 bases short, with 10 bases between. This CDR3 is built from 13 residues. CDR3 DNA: TGCAGCGTTGAAAAGGTAGCCAAAGAGACCCAGTACTTC. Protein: CSVEKVAKETQYF.

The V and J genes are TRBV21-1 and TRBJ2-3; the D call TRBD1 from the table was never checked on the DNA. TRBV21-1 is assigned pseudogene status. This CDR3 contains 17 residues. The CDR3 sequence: CASSSRPGSPFTDTQYF. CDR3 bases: TGTGCCAGCAGCTCCCGGCCAGGGTCTCCCTTCACAGATACGCAGTATTTT.

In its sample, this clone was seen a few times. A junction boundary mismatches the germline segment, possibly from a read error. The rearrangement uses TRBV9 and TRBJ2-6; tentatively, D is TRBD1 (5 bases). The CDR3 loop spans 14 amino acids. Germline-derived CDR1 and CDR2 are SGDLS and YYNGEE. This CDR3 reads CASSGWPGANGLTF. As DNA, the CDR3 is TGTGCCAGCAGCGGCTGGCCTGGGGCCAACGGCCTGACTTTC. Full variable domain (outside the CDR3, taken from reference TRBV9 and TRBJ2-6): DSGVTQTPKHLITATGQRVTLRCSPRSGDLSVYWYQQSLDQGLQFLIQYYNGEERAKGNILERFSAQQFPDLHSELNLSSLELGDSALYFCASSGWPGANGLTFGAGSRLTVL.

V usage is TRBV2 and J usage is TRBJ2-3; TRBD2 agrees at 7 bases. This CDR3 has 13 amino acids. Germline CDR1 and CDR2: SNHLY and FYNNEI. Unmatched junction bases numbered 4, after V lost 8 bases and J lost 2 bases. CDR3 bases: TGTGCCAGCGGGGGGGACTACACAGATACGCAGTATTTT. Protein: CASGGDYTDTQYF.

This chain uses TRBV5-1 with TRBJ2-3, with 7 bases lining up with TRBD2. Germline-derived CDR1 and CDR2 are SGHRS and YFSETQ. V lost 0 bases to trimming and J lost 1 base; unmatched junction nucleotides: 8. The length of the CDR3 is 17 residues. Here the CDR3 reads CASSLAGAGAGTDTQYF. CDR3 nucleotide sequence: TGCGCCAGCAGCTTGGCCGGGGCGGGAGCCGGCACAGATACGCAGTATTTT.

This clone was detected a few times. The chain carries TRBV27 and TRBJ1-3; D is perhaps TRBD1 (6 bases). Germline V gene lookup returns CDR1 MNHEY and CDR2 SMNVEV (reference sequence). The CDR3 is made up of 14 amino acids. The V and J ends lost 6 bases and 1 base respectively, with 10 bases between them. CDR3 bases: TGTGCCAGCAGCCGAGGACAGTCTGGAAACACCATATATTTT. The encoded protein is CASSRGQSGNTIYF.

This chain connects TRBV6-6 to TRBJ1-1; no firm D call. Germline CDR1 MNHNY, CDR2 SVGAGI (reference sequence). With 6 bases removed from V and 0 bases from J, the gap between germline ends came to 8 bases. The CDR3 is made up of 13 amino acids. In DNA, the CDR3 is TGTGCCAGCAGCGTTCTTATGAACACTGAAGCTTTCTTT. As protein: CASSVLMNTEAFF.

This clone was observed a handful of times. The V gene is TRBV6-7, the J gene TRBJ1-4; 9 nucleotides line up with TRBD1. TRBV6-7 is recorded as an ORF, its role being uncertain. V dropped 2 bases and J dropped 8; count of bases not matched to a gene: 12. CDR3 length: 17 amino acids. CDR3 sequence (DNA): TGTGCCAGCAGTTACAGCTATCAGGGACAGGGTGTCGAAAAACTGTTTTTT. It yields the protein CASSYSYQGQGVEKLFF.

DNA of the CDR3: TGTGCCAGCAGTTTATCCAACAGGGGCTTCTCCTACGAGCAGTACTTC. It is translated as CASSLSNRGFSYEQYF. The chain is built from TRBV28 and TRBJ2-5; the match to TRBD1 covers 7 bases. Judging by the DNA end, TRBJ2-7 fits better; the J call may be wrong. Per the germline V gene, CDR1 is MDHEN and CDR2 is SYDVKM. The length of the CDR3 is 16 residues.

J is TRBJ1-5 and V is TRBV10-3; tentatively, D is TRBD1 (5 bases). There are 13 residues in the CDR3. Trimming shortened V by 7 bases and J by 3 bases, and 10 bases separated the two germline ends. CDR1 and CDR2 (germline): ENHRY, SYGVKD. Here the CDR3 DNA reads TGTGCCATCAAGGAGGGGCTCAATCAGCCCCAGCATTTT. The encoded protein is CAIKEGLNQPQHF.

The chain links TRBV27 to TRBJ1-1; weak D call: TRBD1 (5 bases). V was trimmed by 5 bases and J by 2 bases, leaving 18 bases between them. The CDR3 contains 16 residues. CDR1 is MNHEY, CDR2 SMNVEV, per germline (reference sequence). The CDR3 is CASSPPFDRPNTEAFF. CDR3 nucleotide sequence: TGTGCCAGCAGTCCCCCTTTTGACAGACCTAACACTGAAGCTTTCTTT.

The CDR3 loop is CASRRDRDYYGYTF. The CDR3 DNA reads TGTGCCAGCAGGAGGGACAGGGACTACTATGGCTACACCTTC. The chain uses TRBV27 and TRBJ1-2; the match to TRBD1 covers 9 bases. From germline, CDR1 is MNHEY and CDR2 SMNVEV (reference sequence). CDR3 size: 14 residues. J was trimmed by 3 bases and V by 6 bases; bases with no gene match: 5.

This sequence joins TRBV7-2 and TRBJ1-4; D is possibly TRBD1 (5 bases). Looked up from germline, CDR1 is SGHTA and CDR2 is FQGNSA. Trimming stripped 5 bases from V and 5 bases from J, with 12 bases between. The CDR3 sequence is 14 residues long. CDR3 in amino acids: CASSRDSSNEKLFF. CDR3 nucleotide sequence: TGTGCCAGCAGCCGTGACAGCTCAAATGAAAAACTGTTTTTT.

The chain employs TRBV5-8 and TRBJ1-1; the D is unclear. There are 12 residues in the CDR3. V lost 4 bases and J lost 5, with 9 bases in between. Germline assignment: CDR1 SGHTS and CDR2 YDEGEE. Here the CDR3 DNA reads TGTGCCAGCAGCGGGTGGCGGACTGAAGCTTTCTTT. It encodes CASSGWRTEAFF.

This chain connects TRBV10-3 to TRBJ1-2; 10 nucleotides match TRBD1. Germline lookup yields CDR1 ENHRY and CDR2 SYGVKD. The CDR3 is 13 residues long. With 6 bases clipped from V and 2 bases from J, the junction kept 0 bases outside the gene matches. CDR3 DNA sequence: TGTGCCATCAGGACAGGGGGCAACTATGGCTACACCTTC. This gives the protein CAIRTGGNYGYTF.

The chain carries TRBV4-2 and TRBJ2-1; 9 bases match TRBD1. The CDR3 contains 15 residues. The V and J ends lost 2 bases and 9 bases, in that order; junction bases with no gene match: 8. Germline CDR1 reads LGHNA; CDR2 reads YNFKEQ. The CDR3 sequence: CASSQNSGTGTEQFF. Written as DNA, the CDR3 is TGTGCCAGCAGCCAAAACTCCGGGACAGGGACTGAGCAGTTCTTC.

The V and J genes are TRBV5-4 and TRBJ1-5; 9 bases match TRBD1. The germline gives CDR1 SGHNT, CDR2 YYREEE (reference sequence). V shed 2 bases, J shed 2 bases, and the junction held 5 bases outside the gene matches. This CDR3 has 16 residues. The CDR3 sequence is CASSFRDREGNQPQHF. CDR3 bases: TGTGCCAGCAGCTTCCGGGACAGGGAGGGCAATCAGCCCCAGCATTTT.

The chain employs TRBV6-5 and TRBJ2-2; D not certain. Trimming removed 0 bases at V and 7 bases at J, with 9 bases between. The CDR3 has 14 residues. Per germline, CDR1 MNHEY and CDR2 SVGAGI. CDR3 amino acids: CASSYSLLDGELFF. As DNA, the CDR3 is TGTGCCAGCAGTTACTCACTTCTCGACGGGGAGCTGTTTTTT.

The DNA of the CDR3 is TGTGCCAGCTCACCACCGACCGGGGGAGGCGACACCGGGGAGCTGTTTTTT. Amino acid sequence: CASSPPTGGGDTGELFF. The chain carries TRBV18 and TRBJ2-2; TRBD2 might be the D (6 bases). Trimming pared 0 bases from V and 3 bases from J, leaving 14 bases between. The CDR3 length is 17 residues. Germline CDR1 KGHSH, CDR2 LQKENI.

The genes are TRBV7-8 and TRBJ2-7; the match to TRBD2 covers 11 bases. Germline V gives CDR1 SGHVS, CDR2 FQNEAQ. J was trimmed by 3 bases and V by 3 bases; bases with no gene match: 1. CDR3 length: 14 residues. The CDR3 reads CASSFTSGGYEQYF. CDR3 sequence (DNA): TGTGCCAGCAGCTTTACTAGCGGGGGCTACGAGCAGTACTTC.

The CDR3 region has the DNA TGTGCCAGCAGCGCGCGGGAGCCCTACAATGAGCAGTTCTTC. Amino acid sequence: CASSAREPYNEQFF. The V call is TRBV9, the J call TRBJ2-1; 7 bases are a match to TRBD2. Germline values: CDR1 SGDLS, CDR2 YYNGEE. This CDR3 has 14 residues. V lost 3 bases to trimming and J lost 2 bases; unmatched junction nucleotides: 2.

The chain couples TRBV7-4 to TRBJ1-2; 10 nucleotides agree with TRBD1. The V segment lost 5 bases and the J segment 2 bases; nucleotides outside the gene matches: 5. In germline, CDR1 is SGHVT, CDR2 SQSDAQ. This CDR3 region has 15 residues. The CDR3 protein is CASSPGQGRNYGYTF. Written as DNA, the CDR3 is TGTGCCAGCAGCCCGGGACAGGGGAGGAACTATGGCTACACCTTC.

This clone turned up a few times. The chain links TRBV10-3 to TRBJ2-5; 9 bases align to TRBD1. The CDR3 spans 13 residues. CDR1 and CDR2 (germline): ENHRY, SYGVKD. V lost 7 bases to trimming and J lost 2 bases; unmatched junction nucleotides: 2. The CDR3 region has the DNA TGTGCCATCAAAGGGACAGGGCAAGAGACCCAGTACTTC. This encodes CAIKGTGQETQYF.

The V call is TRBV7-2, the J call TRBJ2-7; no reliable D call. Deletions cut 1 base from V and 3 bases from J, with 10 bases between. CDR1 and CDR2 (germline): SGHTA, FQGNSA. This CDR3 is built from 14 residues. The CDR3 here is CASSLVNLGYEQYF. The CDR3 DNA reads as TGTGCCAGCAGCTTAGTAAACCTAGGCTACGAGCAGTACTTC.

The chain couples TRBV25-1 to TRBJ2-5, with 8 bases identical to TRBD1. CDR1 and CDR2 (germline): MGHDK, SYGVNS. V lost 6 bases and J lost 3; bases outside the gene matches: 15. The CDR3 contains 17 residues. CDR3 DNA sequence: TGTGCCAGCAGCATAGGCTGGGGCAGGGGGCGTGAAGAGACCCAGTACTTC. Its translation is CASSIGWGRGREETQYF.

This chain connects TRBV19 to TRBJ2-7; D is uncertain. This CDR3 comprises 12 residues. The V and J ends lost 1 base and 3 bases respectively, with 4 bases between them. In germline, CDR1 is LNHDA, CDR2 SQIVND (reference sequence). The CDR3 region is CASSIGSYEQYF. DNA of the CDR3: TGTGCCAGTAGTATAGGGAGCTACGAGCAGTACTTC.